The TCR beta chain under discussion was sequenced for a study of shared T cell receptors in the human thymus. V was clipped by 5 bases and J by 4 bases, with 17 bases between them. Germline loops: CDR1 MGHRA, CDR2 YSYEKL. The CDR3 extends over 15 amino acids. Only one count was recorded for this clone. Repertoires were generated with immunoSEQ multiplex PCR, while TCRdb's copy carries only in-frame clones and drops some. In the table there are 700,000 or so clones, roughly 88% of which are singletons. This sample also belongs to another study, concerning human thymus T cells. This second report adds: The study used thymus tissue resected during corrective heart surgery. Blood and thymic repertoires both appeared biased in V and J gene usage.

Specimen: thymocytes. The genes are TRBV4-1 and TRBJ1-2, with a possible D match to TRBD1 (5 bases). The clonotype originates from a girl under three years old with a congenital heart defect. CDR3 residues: CASSYGATEAYGYTF. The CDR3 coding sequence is TGCGCCAGCAGCTATGGGGCCACAGAGGCCTATGGCTACACCTTC.